The 6 T cell receptor beta chains below come from one sample, sequenced in a study of T-cell reconstitution after alpha-beta-depleted transplantation in children. Unique molecular identifiers were incorporated when the TCRbeta library was constructed. Using its own MiXCR run on the PCR reads, TCRdb lists one record per CDR3 protein. The data contain 500,000 to 600,000 distinct CDR3 sequences, approximately 30% of them singletons. The specimen comprised PBMCs, sampled before TCRalphabeta/CD19-depleted stem cell transplant. Receptors originate from a boy younger than two with Wiskott-Aldrich syndrome, due to receive a stem cell transplant.

The chain recombines TRBV24-1 with TRBJ2-1; tentatively, D is TRBD2 (6 bases). Trimming left V 4 bases short and J 7 bases short, with 13 bases between. Germline V gene data show CDR1 as KGHDR and CDR2 as SFDVKD. The CDR3 is 14 amino acids. The CDR3 loop reads CATSDPGSRNEQFF. The CDR3 DNA follows: TGTGCCACCAGTGACCCCGGGAGCCGGAATGAGCAGTTCTTC.

V gene TRBV30 combines with J gene TRBJ2-7, with D possibly TRBD1 on 5 matching bases. V lost 0 bases, J lost 6 bases, and 15 bases lay in between. CDR1 and CDR2 from the germline V gene are GTSNPN and SVGIG (reference sequence). The CDR3 is made up of 14 amino acids. CDR3 protein: CAWSVNRWSGEQYF. DNA of the CDR3: TGTGCCTGGAGTGTGAACAGGTGGTCAGGCGAGCAGTACTTC.

The rearrangement joins TRBV7-9 to TRBJ2-1; the match to TRBD2 covers 8 bases. V lost 8 bases to trimming and J lost 8 bases; unmatched junction nucleotides: 14. Per germline, CDR1 SEHNR and CDR2 FQNEAQ (reference sequence). This CDR3 contains 15 residues. CDR3 coding DNA: TGTGCCAGCGGCCAAAGCGGGAGAAGGAGCGATGAGCAGTTCTTC. Encoded protein: CASGQSGRRSDEQFF.

The chain uses TRBV20-1 and TRBJ2-1; 11 bases line up with TRBD2. The CDR3 is 13 amino acids. The germline V gene encodes CDR1 DFQATT and CDR2 SNEGSKA (reference sequence). The CDR3 region is CRPTSGSSSEQFF. CDR3 sequence (DNA): TGCAGGCCTACTAGCGGGAGTTCATCCGAGCAGTTCTTC.

The gene calls are TRBV7-6 and TRBJ2-7, with D perhaps assigned TRBD1 or TRBD2 (5 bases each). Germline V gene sequence: CDR1 SGHVS, CDR2 FNYEAQ. The ends were cut back, 5 bases at V and 4 bases at J, with 15 bases in the middle. The CDR3 consists of 14 residues. CDR3: CASSHGTAGYEQYF. Written as DNA, the CDR3 is TGTGCCAGCAGCCACGGGACGGCCGGTTACGAGCAGTACTTC.

In nucleotides, the CDR3 is TGTGCCAGCAGGGACAGGGCTAATGGCTACACCTTC. It translates to CASRDRANGYTF. The rearrangement joins TRBV9 to TRBJ1-2, with 8 bases fitting TRBD1. Looked up from germline, CDR1 is SGDLS and CDR2 is YYNGEE. Trimming took 5 bases from V and 6 from J; bases not matched to a gene: 3. The CDR3 totals 12 residues.